These 7 T cell receptor beta chains came from one sample sequenced in a study of Ad26.COV2.S vaccination and SARS-CoV-2 variants. The sample's treatment: roughly 20 received Ad26.COV2.S at low or high dose, single or two shots; roughly five received placebo; per-sample allocation not given. Sampling happened 63 days after the first vaccine or placebo injection. Only in-frame clones appear in the TCRdb table, and some are missing; sequencing was by immunoSEQ multiplex PCR. The table includes 350,000 to 500,000 clones, roughly 88% detected once. The sequencing here drew on peripheral blood, taken in a trial of Ad26.COV2.S vaccine versus placebo. These receptors all come from a person between 18 and 65 years old who received the Ad26.COV2.S COVID-19 vaccine or a placebo.

V gene TRBV25-1 combines with J gene TRBJ2-7; a possible D gene is TRBD2 (6 bases). V dropped 4 bases and J dropped 2 bases, with 12 bases sitting between them. This CDR3 contains 14 residues. The germline V gene encodes CDR1 MGHDK and CDR2 SYGVNS. This CDR3 reads CASSVGTGAYEQYF. The CDR3 DNA reads as TGTGCCAGCAGTGTCGGGACGGGAGCCTACGAGCAGTACTTC.

The V gene is TRBV10-3, the J gene TRBJ2-1; 13 bases are shared with TRBD2. The J segment lost 6 bases and the V segment lost 0 bases, leaving 5 bases of the junction unmatched. The CDR3 spans 17 residues. Germline V CDR1 and CDR2: ENHRY, SYGVKD. The CDR3 reads CAISESKGLAGRNEQFF. DNA for the CDR3: TGTGCCATCAGTGAGTCTAAGGGACTAGCGGGACGCAATGAGCAGTTCTTC.

This sequence joins TRBV6-5 and TRBJ2-5; TRBD1 matches at 8 bases. Germline-derived CDR1 and CDR2 are MNHEY and SVGAGI. The J segment lost 4 bases and the V segment lost 0 bases, leaving 4 bases of the junction unmatched. CDR3 length equals 15 residues. DNA of the CDR3: TGTGCCAGCAGTTACTCGGCAGGGGGCGGAGAGACCCAGTACTTC. Encoded protein: CASSYSAGGGETQYF.

The gene calls are TRBV10-3 and TRBJ2-1, with 11 bases aligning to TRBD2. The trim removed 4 bases at V and 7 bases at J, leaving 9 bases unmatched. CDR3 size: 16 residues. CDR1 and CDR2 (germline): ENHRY, SYGVKD. The CDR3 region is CAISGTGTSGRNEQFF. The DNA of the CDR3 is TGTGCCATCAGTGGAACCGGGACTAGCGGCAGGAATGAGCAGTTCTTC.

In its sample, this clone was seen a few times. The V call is TRBV11-1, the J call TRBJ2-7, with TRBD2 matching 11 bases. The junction had 7 bases not matched to a gene; V was cut back by 5 bases and J by 4 bases. The germline gives CDR1 SGHAT, CDR2 FQDESV (reference sequence). This CDR3 region has 15 residues. The CDR3 coding sequence is TGTGCCAGCAGCCCCCTGGGACTAGCGGCGTACGAGCAGTACTTC. It specifies CASSPLGLAAYEQYF.

In this sample, this clone turned up once. The CDR3 coding sequence is TGTGCCAGCAGCCAGGGGGTTGCAGGCGGGGAGCTGTTTTTT. Protein: CASSQGVAGGELFF. The rearrangement joins TRBV4-2 to TRBJ2-2, with D tentatively TRBD1 or TRBD2 (5 bases each). This CDR3 region has 14 residues. V dropped 3 bases and J dropped 7 bases, with 12 bases sitting between them. Germline CDR1 and CDR2: LGHNA and YNFKEQ.

The gene calls are TRBV11-3 and TRBJ2-1, with a weak D call TRBD2 (7 bases). This CDR3 comprises 13 residues. V dropped 5 bases and J dropped 9 bases, with 14 bases sitting between them. Germline V gene data show CDR1 as SGHNT and CDR2 as YENEEA. For the CDR3, the DNA is TGTGCCAGCAGCCTGGGGGGGGCTCCTGAGCAGTTCTTC. It translates to CASSLGGAPEQFF.